This T cell receptor (beta chain) was identified in a study of persistence of HIV-infected CD4 T cells. Study information: Donors had been on suppressive ART for a median of 8 years.

The immunoSEQ assay was version 4, run in survey mode. TCRdb's copy holds only in-frame clones and misses some; the assay was immunoSEQ multiplex PCR. Among 64,000 or so clones listed, about four fifths were seen once. Germline V gene data show CDR1 as SGHRS and CDR2 as YFSETQ. The CDR3 length is 13 residues. Trimming stripped 5 bases from V and 5 bases from J, with 13 bases between. Worth noting for this clone: What it binds is not known.

The stimulus was an HIV-1 Gag 15-mer peptide pool, approximately 0.93 ug/peptide/mL. Memory cells lacking CD40L and CD69 with high CD45RO were sorted. PBMCs were depleted of CD8+ T cells before stimulation. This TCR was recovered from an adult man with HIV who was CMV-seropositive. The chain joins TRBV5-1 to TRBJ1-1; D not certain. The sequences come from CD4+ T cells sorted from PBMCs after roughly 18-hour stimulation, collected from a patient who received antiretroviral therapy. The chain's CDR3 is CASSVGRGTEAFF. Here the CDR3 DNA reads TGCGCCAGCAGTGTCGGACGAGGGACTGAAGCTTTCTTT.